A selection of T cell receptor beta chains follows, all from one sample in a study of T cell changes during pregnancy in multiple sclerosis. TCRdb's table, derived via immunoSEQ multiplex PCR, lists solely in-frame clones and lacks some. The sample holds more than 25,000 clones, roughly 89% seen once. Sequencing used CD8+ T cells from peripheral blood mononuclear cells, obtained in the first trimester of pregnancy. These receptors were obtained from a female donor with multiple sclerosis, enrolled in a pregnancy study. The CDR3 runs from the conserved cysteine through the conserved F or W. D genes are given only for firm matches. Size is omitted from some rows. Given values are once, few, many or a class for expanded clones.

V gene: TRBV27
D gene: TRBD1
clone size: few
J gene: TRBJ1-6
CDR3 length: 14
CDR3 protein: CASSLARGRAPLHF
CDR3 DNA: TGTGCCAGCAGTTTGGCGAGGGGGCGGGCACCCCTCCACTTT

V gene: TRBV9
D gene: .
clone size: few
J gene: TRBJ1-6
CDR3 length: 15
CDR3 protein: CASSVDGGDNSPLHF
CDR3 DNA: TGTGCCAGCAGCGTAGATGGCGGAGATAATTCACCCCTCCACTTT

V gene: TRBV4-3
D gene: .
clone size: .
J gene: TRBJ1-2
CDR3 length: 16
CDR3 protein: CASSQDRYGTNYGYTF
CDR3 DNA: TGCGCCAGCAGCCAAGATCGATACGGTACTAACTATGGCTACACCTTC

V gene: TRBV6-5
D gene: TRBD2
clone size: once
J gene: TRBJ2-5
CDR3 length: 14
CDR3 protein: CASTSGGARETQYF
CDR3 DNA: TGTGCCAGCACTAGCGGGGGGGCGCGAGAGACCCAGTACTTC

V gene: TRBV4-1
D gene: .
clone size: .
J gene: TRBJ1-1
CDR3 length: 19
CDR3 protein: CASSQPDGSNEGENTEAFF
CDR3 DNA: TGCGCCAGCAGCCAACCCGATGGTAGCAACGAAGGGGAAAACACTGAAGCTTTCTTT

V gene: TRBV10-3
D gene: .
clone size: once
J gene: TRBJ2-7
CDR3 length: 13
CDR3 protein: CAIKTDADYEQYF
CDR3 DNA: TGTGCCATCAAGACAGACGCTGACTACGAGCAGTACTTC

V gene: TRBV6-5
D gene: .
clone size: .
J gene: TRBJ1-1
CDR3 length: 15
CDR3 protein: CASSSRTDMNTEAFF
CDR3 DNA: TGTGCCAGCAGTTCGCGGACAGACATGAACACTGAAGCTTTCTTT

V gene: TRBV13
D gene: TRBD1
clone size: .
J gene: TRBJ2-7
CDR3 length: 16
CDR3 protein: CASSLVPRTGFYEQYF
CDR3 DNA: TGTGCCAGCAGCTTAGTGCCCCGGACAGGCTTCTACGAGCAGTACTTC

V gene: TRBV6-5
D gene: .
clone size: .
J gene: TRBJ1-1
CDR3 length: 15
CDR3 protein: CASSYSTGMNTEAFF
CDR3 DNA: TGTGCCAGCAGTTACTCGACGGGGATGAACACTGAAGCTTTCTTT

V gene: TRBV29-1
D gene: TRBD2
clone size: .
J gene: TRBJ2-2
CDR3 length: 16
CDR3 protein: CSVEDVGLAVTGELFF
CDR3 DNA: TGCAGCGTTGAAGATGTAGGACTAGCGGTAACCGGGGAGCTGTTTTTT

V gene: TRBV19
D gene: TRBD2
clone size: .
J gene: TRBJ2-1
CDR3 length: 17
CDR3 protein: CARRGGPNYNHRRVKFF
CDR3 DNA: TGTGCCAGGCGGGGGGGACCCAATTACAACCACCGTCGAGTGAAGTTCTTC

V gene: TRBV2
D gene: TRBD2
clone size: .
J gene: TRBJ2-5
CDR3 length: 14
CDR3 protein: CASSEILAAETQYF
CDR3 DNA: TGTGCCAGCAGTGAAATCCTAGCGGCGGAGACCCAGTACTTC

V gene: TRBV6-1
D gene: .
clone size: few
J gene: TRBJ1-1
CDR3 length: 15
CDR3 protein: CASSESLGDGTEAFF
CDR3 DNA: TGTGCCAGCAGCGAATCCCTCGGAGATGGGACTGAAGCTTTCTTT

V gene: TRBV7-9
D gene: TRBD2
clone size: .
J gene: TRBJ2-1
CDR3 length: 16
CDR3 protein: CASSNSGTSGFDEQFF
CDR3 DNA: TGTGCCAGCAGCAACTCCGGGACTAGCGGGTTTGATGAGCAGTTCTTC

V gene: TRBV27
D gene: .
clone size: .
J gene: TRBJ1-1
CDR3 length: 13
CDR3 protein: CASSWGGDTEAFF
CDR3 DNA: TGTGCCAGCAGTTGGGGAGGGGACACTGAAGCTTTCTTT

V gene: TRBV19
D gene: .
clone size: .
J gene: TRBJ1-3
CDR3 length: 15
CDR3 protein: CASSPRGAYGNTIYF
CDR3 DNA: TGTGCCAGTAGTCCCCGCGGGGCCTACGGAAACACCATATATTTT

V gene: TRBV7-8
D gene: TRBD2
clone size: .
J gene: TRBJ2-1
CDR3 length: 16
CDR3 protein: CASSTGTSGGAYEQFF
CDR3 DNA: TGTGCCAGCAGCACAGGGACTAGCGGGGGGGCCTATGAGCAGTTCTTC

V gene: TRBV9
D gene: .
clone size: .
J gene: TRBJ1-2
CDR3 length: 14
CDR3 protein: CASKISGGNYGYTF
CDR3 DNA: TGTGCCAGCAAAATTTCGGGGGGAAACTATGGCTACACCTTC

V gene: TRBV27
D gene: .
clone size: .
J gene: TRBJ2-1
CDR3 length: 18
CDR3 protein: CASSTQDPAGPHYNEQFF
CDR3 DNA: TGTGCCAGCAGTACACAAGACCCGGCTGGGCCCCACTACAATGAGCAGTTCTTC

V gene: TRBV19
D gene: TRBD1
clone size: .
J gene: TRBJ1-1
CDR3 length: 15
CDR3 protein: CASDGQGVRNTEAFF
CDR3 DNA: TGTGCCAGTGACGGACAGGGGGTTCGGAACACTGAAGCTTTCTTT

V gene: TRBV2
D gene: TRBD2
clone size: .
J gene: TRBJ2-1
CDR3 length: 15
CDR3 protein: CASSPTSGSYNEQFF
CDR3 DNA: TGTGCCAGCAGTCCGACTAGCGGGAGCTACAATGAGCAGTTCTTC

V gene: TRBV28
D gene: .
clone size: once
J gene: TRBJ2-7
CDR3 length: 12
CDR3 protein: CASSFADYEQYF
CDR3 DNA: TGTGCCAGCAGTTTTGCGGACTACGAGCAGTACTTC

V gene: TRBV7-9
D gene: .
clone size: .
J gene: TRBJ2-3
CDR3 length: 15
CDR3 protein: CASSPLVPASDTQYF
CDR3 DNA: TGTGCCAGCAGCCCACTAGTTCCAGCTTCAGATACGCAGTATTTT

V gene: TRBV7-9
D gene: TRBD1
clone size: .
J gene: TRBJ1-5
CDR3 length: 15
CDR3 protein: CASSRGQDSNQPQHF
CDR3 DNA: TGTGCCAGCAGCCGGGGACAGGATAGCAATCAGCCCCAGCATTTT

V gene: TRBV6-5
D gene: TRBD2
clone size: .
J gene: TRBJ2-5
CDR3 length: 14
CDR3 protein: CASRGREVRETQYF
CDR3 DNA: TGTGCCAGCAGGGGGCGGGAGGTCAGGGAGACCCAGTACTTC

V gene: TRBV27
D gene: .
clone size: .
J gene: TRBJ2-7
CDR3 length: 12
CDR3 protein: CASRDRLAYQYF
CDR3 DNA: TGTGCCAGCAGAGACAGGCTAGCTTACCAGTACTTC

V gene: TRBV15
D gene: TRBD1
clone size: .
J gene: TRBJ2-7
CDR3 length: 15
CDR3 protein: CATSRGTGTGNEQYF
CDR3 DNA: TGTGCCACCAGCAGAGGGACAGGGACAGGGAACGAGCAGTACTTC

V gene: TRBV4-1
D gene: TRBD1
clone size: .
J gene: TRBJ1-1
CDR3 length: 16
CDR3 protein: CASSQRPGQGDTEAFF
CDR3 DNA: TGCGCCAGCAGCCAACGGCCGGGACAGGGAGACACTGAAGCTTTCTTT

V gene: TRBV11-2
D gene: .
clone size: .
J gene: TRBJ2-7
CDR3 length: 12
CDR3 protein: CASSPGVYEQYF
CDR3 DNA: TGTGCCAGCAGCCCGGGGGTCTACGAGCAGTACTTC

V gene: TRBV4-3
D gene: .
clone size: .
J gene: TRBJ2-5
CDR3 length: 15
CDR3 protein: CASSQGTTYQETQYF
CDR3 DNA: TGCGCCAGCAGCCAAGGCACAACGTATCAAGAGACCCAGTACTTC

V gene: TRBV6-5
D gene: .
clone size: .
J gene: TRBJ1-1
CDR3 length: 14
CDR3 protein: CASRVSGQNTEAFF
CDR3 DNA: TGTGCCAGCAGAGTGAGTGGGCAGAACACTGAAGCTTTCTTT

V gene: TRBV13
D gene: TRBD2
clone size: .
J gene: TRBJ2-1
CDR3 length: 14
CDR3 protein: CASSSGGPQGEQFF
CDR3 DNA: TGTGCCAGCAGCTCGGGGGGACCTCAGGGTGAGCAGTTCTTC

V gene: TRBV6-5
D gene: .
clone size: once
J gene: TRBJ2-2
CDR3 length: 15
CDR3 protein: CASSPLDMNTGELFF
CDR3 DNA: TGTGCCAGCAGCCCACTCGATATGAACACCGGGGAGCTGTTTTTT

V gene: TRBV21-1
D gene: .
clone size: few
J gene: TRBJ2-7
CDR3 length: 15
CDR3 protein: CASSWRLAGRYEQYF
CDR3 DNA: TGTGCCAGCAGCTGGAGACTAGCGGGACGCTACGAGCAGTACTTC

V gene: TRBV28
D gene: TRBD2
clone size: few
J gene: TRBJ2-1
CDR3 length: 17
CDR3 protein: CASSSDRELAGGDEQFF
CDR3 DNA: TGTGCCAGCAGTTCCGACAGGGAACTAGCGGGAGGGGATGAGCAGTTCTTC

V gene: TRBV11-1
D gene: TRBD2
clone size: .
J gene: TRBJ2-1
CDR3 length: 16
CDR3 protein: CASSSRLAGAYNEQFF
CDR3 DNA: TGTGCCAGCAGCTCAAGACTAGCTGGAGCGTACAATGAGCAGTTCTTC

V gene: TRBV7-9
D gene: .
clone size: .
J gene: TRBJ1-1
CDR3 length: 11
CDR3 protein: CASSAITEAFF
CDR3 DNA: TGTGCCAGCAGCGCGATCACTGAAGCTTTCTTT

V gene: TRBV9
D gene: .
clone size: .
J gene: TRBJ1-1
CDR3 length: 13
CDR3 protein: CASSVVLNTEAFF
CDR3 DNA: TGTGCCAGCAGCGTAGTATTGAACACTGAAGCTTTCTTT

V gene: TRBV19
D gene: .
clone size: .
J gene: TRBJ2-1
CDR3 length: 11
CDR3 protein: CASSGVGEQFF
CDR3 DNA: TGTGCCAGTAGCGGAGTTGGTGAGCAGTTCTTC

V gene: TRBV4-3
D gene: .
clone size: .
J gene: TRBJ2-3
CDR3 length: 16
CDR3 protein: CASSQDVAGPTDTQYF
CDR3 DNA: TGCGCCAGCAGCCAAGATGTCGCGGGGCCCACAGATACGCAGTATTTT